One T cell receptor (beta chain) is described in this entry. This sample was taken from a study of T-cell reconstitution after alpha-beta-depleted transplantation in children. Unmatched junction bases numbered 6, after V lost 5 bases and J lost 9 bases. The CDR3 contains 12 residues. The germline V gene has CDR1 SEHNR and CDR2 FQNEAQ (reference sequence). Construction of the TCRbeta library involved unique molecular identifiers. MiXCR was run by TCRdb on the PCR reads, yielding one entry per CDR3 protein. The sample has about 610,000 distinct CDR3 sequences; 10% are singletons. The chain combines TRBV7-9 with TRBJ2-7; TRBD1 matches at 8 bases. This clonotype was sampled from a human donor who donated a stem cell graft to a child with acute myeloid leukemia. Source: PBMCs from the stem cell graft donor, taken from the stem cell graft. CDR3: CASSRTGQRQYF. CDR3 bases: TGTGCCAGCAGCCGGACAGGGCAGAGGCAGTACTTC.